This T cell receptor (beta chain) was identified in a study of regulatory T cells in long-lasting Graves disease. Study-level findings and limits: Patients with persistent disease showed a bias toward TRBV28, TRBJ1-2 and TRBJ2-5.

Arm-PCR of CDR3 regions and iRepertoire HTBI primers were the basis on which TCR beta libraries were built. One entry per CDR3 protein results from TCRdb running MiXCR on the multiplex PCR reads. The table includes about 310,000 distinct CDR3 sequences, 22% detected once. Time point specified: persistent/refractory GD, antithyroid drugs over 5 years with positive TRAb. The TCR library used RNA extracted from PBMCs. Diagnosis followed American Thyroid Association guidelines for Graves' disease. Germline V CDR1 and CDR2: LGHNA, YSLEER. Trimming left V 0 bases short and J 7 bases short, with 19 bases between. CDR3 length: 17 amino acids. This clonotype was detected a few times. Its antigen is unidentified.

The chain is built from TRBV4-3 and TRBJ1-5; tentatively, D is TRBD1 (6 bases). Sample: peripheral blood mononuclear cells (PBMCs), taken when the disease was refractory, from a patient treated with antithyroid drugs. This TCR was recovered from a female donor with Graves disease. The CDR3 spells CASSQEAGPTGHQPQHF. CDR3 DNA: TGCGCCAGCAGCCAAGAGGCTGGGCCGACAGGCCACCAGCCCCAGCATTTT.